A selection of T cell receptor beta chains follows, all from one sample in a study of shared T cell receptors in the human thymus. The repertoire was sequenced with immunoSEQ multiplex PCR; TCRdb's copy has only in-frame clones and lacks some. The sample consists of hundreds of thousands of clones, 88% of them appearing once. These data were also reused for a study on human thymus T cells.

Sequenced material: thymocytes. The receptors were sampled from a boy in the first two years of life with a congenital heart defect. Each CDR3 is given with its conserved first and last residue. Fields, in order: clone size, D gene, V gene, J gene, CDR3 DNA, CDR3 protein. The D gene is left open where the match is weak. Expanded clones get a size class; other rows say once, few or many, or leave the size out.

few,-,TRBV30,TRBJ1-5,TGTGCCTGGAGCCAAGCTCGCAATCAGCCCCAGCATTTT,CAWSQARNQPQHF
-,-,TRBV4-3,TRBJ2-1,TGCGCCAGCAGCCAAGAGTGGAGACAGGTCAACAATGAGCAGTTCTTC,CASSQEWRQVNNEQFF
-,TRBD1,TRBV5-1,TRBJ2-7,TGCGCCAGCAGCTTGGGCAAAGTGGCAGGGGGAGAAGAAGAGCAGTACTTC,CASSLGKVAGGEEEQYF
-,-,TRBV19,TRBJ1-2,TGTGCCAGTAGTACGACGGCGGATTCGGCGGGCTACACCTTC,CASSTTADSAGYTF
-,-,TRBV7-9,TRBJ2-7,TGTGCCAGCAGCTTAGTTGGAAGTCAGGACTACGAGCAGTACTTC,CASSLVGSQDYEQYF
once,TRBD2,TRBV30,TRBJ2-2,TGTGCCCGCTGGGGACTAGCGGGAGAAGGGGACACCGGGGAGCTGTTTTTT,CARWGLAGEGDTGELFF
-,-,TRBV4-1,TRBJ1-6,TGCGCCAGCAGCCAAGGGTTCCGGGATTACCACTATAATTCACCCCTCCACTTT,CASSQGFRDYHYNSPLHF
-,-,TRBV27,TRBJ2-1,TGTGCCAGCAGCCTATCCAGAGGTCACAATGAGCAGTTCTTC,CASSLSRGHNEQFF
-,TRBD2,TRBV27,TRBJ2-7,TGTGCCAGCAGTTCCCTTCAGGGGTCAGGGCGGGAGGGCCCCGACGAGCAGTACTTC,CASSSLQGSGREGPDEQYF
-,TRBD2,TRBV7-2,TRBJ2-7,TGTGCCAGCAGCTTGGGGATCAGACTAGCGGGAGGATACGAGCAGTACTTC,CASSLGIRLAGGYEQYF
-,TRBD1,TRBV28,TRBJ1-5,TGTGCCAGCAGTCCCCTCCAGGGGGAAAGTCAGCCCCAGCATTTT,CASSPLQGESQPQHF
-,TRBD1,TRBV5-1,TRBJ2-3,TGCGCCAGCAGCTTGGGAGACAGGGGTCACACAGATACGCAGTATTTT,CASSLGDRGHTDTQYF
-,TRBD1,TRBV6-5,TRBJ2-7,TGTGCCAGCAGACGTCCTCGACAGGGTGTCTACGAGCAGTACTTC,CASRRPRQGVYEQYF
few,-,TRBV29-1,TRBJ1-1,TGCAGCGTTGAATCGACAGGCGGAAGCACTGAAGCTTTCTTT,CSVESTGGSTEAFF
-,TRBD2,TRBV30,TRBJ2-3,TGTGCCTGGAGTGTTTGGAATGGCCCTTGGCGGGAGCTTAAGGATACGCAGTATTTT,CAWSVWNGPWRELKDTQYF
-,TRBD1,TRBV27,TRBJ1-4,TGTGCCAGCAGCCCAAGACAGGGAAGTGAAAAACTGTTTTTT,CASSPRQGSEKLFF
-,TRBD1,TRBV25-1,TRBJ2-5,TGTGCCAGCAGTGGGACAGGGCTCCAAGAGACCCAGTACTTC,CASSGTGLQETQYF
-,-,TRBV27,TRBJ1-5,TGTGCCAGTCGGGGGGAGGGGAGTCAGCCCCAGCATTTT,CASRGEGSQPQHF
-,TRBD2,TRBV27,TRBJ2-5,TGTGCCAGCGCACCAACGGGACTAGGGGTAGAGACCCAGTACTTC,CASAPTGLGVETQYF
-,TRBD2,TRBV6-5,TRBJ2-7,TGTGCCAGCAGTTTCCTAACTAGCGGGAGAAGCTACGAGCAGTACTTC,CASSFLTSGRSYEQYF
once,TRBD2,TRBV7-2,TRBJ2-7,TGTGCCAGCAGCTTACTGGGTCCAGCGGGAACTAGCGGGATAGCGCCCTTC,CASSLLGPAGTSGIAPF
-,-,TRBV7-2,TRBJ1-2,TGTGCCAGCAGCTTCGGGCAGGGTATCCGCTATGGCTACACCTTC,CASSFGQGIRYGYTF
-,-,TRBV7-9,TRBJ2-7,TGTGCCAGCAGCTTAGGTGCAGGGTTGGTTTTGTCTCATGTCTACGAGCAGTACTTC,CASSLGAGLVLSHVYEQYF
-,-,TRBV4-3,TRBJ2-7,TGCGCCAGCAGCCACGACCTAGAGTACGAGCAGTACTTC,CASSHDLEYEQYF
-,-,TRBV10-2,TRBJ2-5,TGCGCCAGCAGTGAGACTGCTAGACGAGAGACCCAGTACTTC,CASSETARRETQYF